These T cell receptor beta chains were read from a single sample in a study of shared clonotypes between healthy human individuals. Repertoires were generated with immunoSEQ multiplex PCR, while TCRdb's copy carries only in-frame clones and drops some. The table lists some 2,500,000 clones, 90% to 95% of them singletons, with about 0.39% in the top ten. The sequenced sample consisted of naive CD4+ T cells from PBMCs. The origin of the receptors is a man between 18 and 29 years old in good health. Some clones in this sample may be carry-over from other donors' samples. Both conserved end residues are part of each CDR3. A D gene is named only where the DNA matches it firmly. Clone size is stated in some rows and not others, as once, few, many or a class when expanded.

once	TRBV6-6	-	TRBJ2-7	TGTGCCAGCAGTTCGCGATACGACAGTGGCGAGCAGTACTTC	CASSSRYDSGEQYF
-	TRBV28	-	TRBJ2-3	TGTGCCAGCAGTTCCCAGGCGGTGAGGGCCTCCGATACGCAGTATTTT	CASSSQAVRASDTQYF
-	TRBV16	TRBD1	TRBJ2-7	TGTGCCAGCAGCCAATCAAGGGGGCTACCCTACGAGCAGTACTTC	CASSQSRGLPYEQYF
-	TRBV4-3	TRBD1	TRBJ2-7	TGCGCCAGCAGCCAGGACAGGGGGCCCTACGAGCAGTACTTC	CASSQDRGPYEQYF
-	TRBV18	TRBD2	TRBJ2-1	TGTGCCAGCTCACCGGGACTAGAGAGGCGCAATGAGCAGTTCTTC	CASSPGLERRNEQFF
-	TRBV28	-	TRBJ1-4	TGTGCCAGCAGCCCTTGGACAGCGGCAACTAATGAAAAACTGTTTTTT	CASSPWTAATNEKLFF
-	TRBV30	TRBD2	TRBJ2-1	TGTGCTGGGCGTTGGACTAGCGGGAGGGCCAGGCAGTTCTTC	CAGRWTSGRARQFF
once	TRBV27	-	TRBJ2-6	TGTGCCAGCAGTTTTGGGTCTTCTGGGGCCAACGTCCTGACTTTC	CASSFGSSGANVLTF
-	TRBV28	-	TRBJ2-3	TGTGCCAGCAGTTTCAGGGTCAGAGATACGCAGTATTTT	CASSFRVRDTQYF
-	TRBV19	-	TRBJ1-2	TGTGCCAGTAGTATAAGAGGAGGGTTCTATGGCTACACCTTC	CASSIRGGFYGYTF
-	TRBV10-1	TRBD2	TRBJ2-7	TGCGCCAGCAGTGAACTAGCGGGAGGGCCGGACGAGCAGTACTTC	CASSELAGGPDEQYF
-	TRBV10-1	TRBD1	TRBJ1-2	TGCGCCAGCAGTGAGACAGGGGGGCTCTATGGCTACACCTTC	CASSETGGLYGYTF
-	TRBV30	-	TRBJ2-1	TGTGCCTGGAGTGGATTCTCCTACAATGAGCAGTTCTTC	CAWSGFSYNEQFF
-	TRBV15	TRBD1	TRBJ2-3	TGTGCCACCAGTACGGACCTCAGGGGGTACACAGATACGCAGTATTTT	CATSTDLRGYTDTQYF
-	TRBV10-2	TRBD2	TRBJ2-1	TGCGCCAGCAATCGACTAGCGGGAGTGAATGAGCAGTTCTTC	CASNRLAGVNEQFF
-	TRBV7-8	TRBD2	TRBJ2-7	TGTGCCAGCAGCTTTTTGGCTAGCGGGAGTTACGAGCAGTACTTC	CASSFLASGSYEQYF
once	TRBV18	TRBD1	TRBJ1-1	TGTGCCAGCTCACCGCAAACAGGGGCGAACACTGAAGCTTTCTTT	CASSPQTGANTEAFF
-	TRBV5-6	-	TRBJ1-1	TGTGCCAGCAGCTTCCTGCAAGGTTTTGACACTGAAGCTTTCTTT	CASSFLQGFDTEAFF
once	TRBV4-2	TRBD2	TRBJ2-3	TGTGCCAGCAGCCAAGGACTAGCCCCCACGACGCCAGATACGCAGTATTTT	CASSQGLAPTTPDTQYF
-	TRBV5-1	-	TRBJ2-3	TGCGCCAGCAGCTTGGCCAGGATGGATACGCAGTATTTT	CASSLARMDTQYF
few	TRBV5-4	-	TRBJ2-2	TGTGCCAGCAGCCTAGCTGCGAACACCGGGGAGCTGTTTTTT	CASSLAANTGELFF
-	TRBV7-3	TRBD1	TRBJ2-6	TGTGCCAGCAGCCTACTTGGGACAGGGGGTCCATCGTCTGGGGCCAACGTCCTGACTTTC	CASSLLGTGGPSSGANVLTF
-	TRBV5-1	-	TRBJ2-6	TGCGCCAGCAGAGGGCAGTCCGGGGCCAACGTCCTGACTTTC	CASRGQSGANVLTF
-	TRBV30	TRBD2	TRBJ2-2	TGTGCCTGGAGTGGACTGACTAGCGGGACCCACCGTGAGACCGGGGAGCTGTTTTTT	CAWSGLTSGTHRETGELFF
-	TRBV6-5	-	TRBJ1-6	TGTGCCAGCAGTTACTCGGGGTTAGATTCACCCCTCCACTTT	CASSYSGLDSPLHF
-	TRBV5-6	-	TRBJ1-6	TGTGCCAGCAGCTTGTCACAGATCTATAATTCACCCCTCCACTTT	CASSLSQIYNSPLHF
-	TRBV19	-	TRBJ1-2	TGTGCCACAGGGACAACCCGTCTTAATGGCTACACCTTC	CATGTTRLNGYTF
-	TRBV27	TRBD1	TRBJ1-5	TGTGCCAGCAGTCCACCGTCCTACCGGGACAGGGGCTATCAGCCCCAGCATTTT	CASSPPSYRDRGYQPQHF
-	TRBV7-6	TRBD2	TRBJ2-1	TGTGCCAGCAGCTTAGGGGGAGGGAGGGTCAGCTCCTACAATGAGCAGTTCTTC	CASSLGGGRVSSYNEQFF
-	TRBV15	TRBD1	TRBJ1-1	TGTGCCACCAGCAGAACAGGGGGGAACACTGAAGCTTTCTTT	CATSRTGGNTEAFF
once	TRBV6-5	-	TRBJ2-7	TGTGCCAGCAGTTTCCGGGGACAAGGCTACGAGCAGTACTTC	CASSFRGQGYEQYF
-	TRBV10-3	TRBD1	TRBJ2-2	TGTGCCATCAGTGAGACAGGGGGAACCGGGGAGCTGTTTTTT	CAISETGGTGELFF
-	TRBV5-1	-	TRBJ2-2	TGCGCCAGCAGTCCGGTCCGCCAGAACACCGGGGAGCTGTTTTTT	CASSPVRQNTGELFF
-	TRBV4-1	-	TRBJ1-1	TGCGCCAGCAGCCAAGTGGCCGGGGACACTGAAGCTTTCTTT	CASSQVAGDTEAFF
-	TRBV19	-	TRBJ1-1	TGTGCCAGTAGTATTCGAGGGTTAAGCACTGAAGCTTTCTTT	CASSIRGLSTEAFF
-	TRBV11-3	TRBD2	TRBJ2-2	TGTGCCAGCACAGATGCTAGCGGGAGAAGCGTCACCGGGGAGCTGTTTTTT	CASTDASGRSVTGELFF
-	TRBV28	TRBD2	TRBJ2-2	TGTGCCAGCTCGCTTATAGCGGGAGTGACCGGGGAGCTGTTTTTT	CASSLIAGVTGELFF
-	TRBV25-1	TRBD1	TRBJ1-2	TGTGCCAGCAGCAACAGGGGGTTCTATGGCTACACCTTC	CASSNRGFYGYTF
-	TRBV19	TRBD1	TRBJ1-5	TGTGCCAGCCGAAAAAATACAGGGGGCGGGCAGCCCCAGCATTTT	CASRKNTGGGQPQHF
-	TRBV6-1	-	TRBJ2-1	TGTGCCAGCAGTGATCGGCGGGGGCTTGACAATGAGCAGTTCTTC	CASSDRRGLDNEQFF
-	TRBV2	-	TRBJ2-2	TGTGCCAGCAGTGATTGGGACGCGAACACCGGGGAGCTGTTTTTT	CASSDWDANTGELFF
-	TRBV27	TRBD2	TRBJ2-1	TGTGCCAGCAGTAGGGGACTAGCGGGGAATGAGCAGTTCTTC	CASSRGLAGNEQFF
-	TRBV7-9	TRBD1	TRBJ1-1	TGTGCCAGCAGCCAGATCTTGGGACAGCCCGAGAATGAAGCTTTCTTT	CASSQILGQPENEAFF
-	TRBV28	-	TRBJ2-1	TGTGCCAGCAGTGCCGCAGGAGAGCCCTACAATGAGCAGTTCTTC	CASSAAGEPYNEQFF
-	TRBV5-1	-	TRBJ1-5	TGCGCCAGCAGCTTGGATGCCGGAAATCAGCCCCAGCATTTT	CASSLDAGNQPQHF